This record looks at one T cell receptor (beta chain) sequence and its context. The clone's antigen remains unknown. No much larger clonotype is one base removed from it; base qualities were not supplied. The cohort consisted of 670 or so healthy bone marrow donors. At the time of sampling, every cohort member was nominally healthy, though immune exposures that went unrecorded were likely present. The donor was CMV seronegative and was included in the group of about 350 seronegative cohort members. A peripheral blood sample was collected from each donor, and TCR beta sequencing was performed on peripheral blood mononuclear cells. The Qiagen DNeasy Blood Extraction Kit was used to extract genomic DNA from the blood cell samples. The sample originates from a study of cytomegalovirus exposure and HLA in healthy donors (dated by TCRdb to between 2016 and 2019). Background for the entire study: An earlier analysis of approximately 640 of the donors reported about 290 Gb of sequence data and 100 million to 140 million unique TCR beta sequences from 150 million to 200 million T cells. About 280 gigabases of sequencing data and approximately 93 million unique TCR sequences were included in an early release covering 500 to 750 HLA-typed donors. Of the roughly 410 genotyped donors, less than 90% were placed in the genetic ancestry cluster associated with self-reported Caucasian donors. The study aimed to test whether cataloging public T cell receptors could reveal signatures of past pathogen exposure. Using immunosequencing, the study profiled T cell repertoires from approximately 700 subjects and related those repertoires to cytomegalovirus serostatus. Along with the approximately 700-subject first cohort, a separate validation cohort of 120 different subjects was used. High-throughput TCR immunosequencing, statistical association of individual TCRs with disease status, and machine learning were combined to predict cytomegalovirus infection status. A later analysis re-examined previously published TCR beta repertoires from about 670 donors and added high-resolution HLA genotyping to investigate patterns of TCR occurrence. Rather than drawing on any new phenotypic data, the later analysis identified candidate immune exposures from TCR beta sequences and the way those sequences occurred across donors. In an earlier analysis of 587 of the donors, high-throughput TCR beta sequencing was used to judge whether each TCR beta V gene segment behaved as functional or pseudogenic. Donor age, sex, ethnicity and CMV serostatus were collected together with the repertoire data. A later genetic analysis took genome-wide SNP genotypes for 398 of the 666 donors and used that subset as a discovery cohort. Every repertoire in the discovery cohort had been generated on one and the same sequencing platform. Class I and class II HLA loci were covered by the typing at four-digit resolution. Typing coverage differed by locus: A, B, C, DRB1 and DQB1 were typed in roughly 629-640 donors, DQA1 in about 510, DPA1 in some 600, and DPB1 in just under 480. Four to six DR-DQ haplotypes were handled as single units for association and clustering, since linkage in the cohort was strong. Among around 400 genotyped donors of the cohort, an average of about 220,000 unique TCR beta nucleotide sequences was sequenced per donor, of which about 19% were non-productive.

The library relied on the immunoSEQ multiplex PCR assay. For the multiplex PCR, a mixture combining 60 forward primers for TCR Vbeta segments and 13 reverse primers for TCR Jbeta segments was used. A multiplex PCR assay on genomic DNA amplified the CDR3 region of rearranged TCR beta genes. Amplified TCR beta libraries were sequenced as 87-base-pair reads on the Illumina HiSeq System. In the original analysis: In a later analysis, some 80 million unique TCR beta chains were counted across the 666 repertoires, and roughly 11 million of these chains were shared by at least two donors. Raw reads were error-corrected and collapsed into unique sequences with a nearest-neighbor algorithm that merged closely related sequences to remove PCR and sequencing errors. CDR3 sequences were aligned to IMGT reference sequences to assign V, D and J gene segments. For a sequence to be retained, at least a six-nucleotide match to both a V gene segment and a J gene segment was required. A rearrangement was called productive if the CDR3 had no stop codons and remained in frame with V and J, and every other rearrangement was called non-productive. CDR3 was defined by IMGT convention, running from the second conserved V-encoded cysteine to the conserved J-encoded phenylalanine. The earlier analysis of about 570 of the donors excluded any sequence lacking an unambiguous match to a single V gene segment. In an earlier analysis of a few hundred of the donors, V segments were called functional above 56.7% productive rearrangements and were called segregating when the between-donor standard deviation exceeded 5%. To diagnose cytomegalovirus status from the catalog of TCR beta chain sequences, a statistical classification framework was built. V and J gene assignment, in a later analysis, came from comparing TCR nucleotide sequences with IMGT/GENE-DB human TR gene sequences. In a later analysis, CDR3 sequences and most-parsimonious VDJ recombination scenarios were assigned using the TCRdist pipeline. In a later analysis, each TCR beta chain was defined by its CDR3 amino acid sequence together with its V-gene family, and reads without a unique V-gene family were excluded. A later analysis removed 500 to 600 highly shared, low-generation-probability nucleotide sequences to deal with suspected cross-contamination and a sequencing artifact. For each public chain, a later analysis derived a clonal expansion index from normalized ranks of inferred template counts within each repertoire. In a later analysis, generation probabilities were computed using a VDJ recombination model fitted to out-of-frame rearrangements, and the results were checked against IGoR. In a later analysis, hypergeometric tests were used to score TCR-TCR, TCR-HLA and TCR-CMV co-occurrence, with a repertoire-size bias correction applied to TCR pairs. To estimate false discovery rates, a later analysis permuted the HLA or CMV assignments 20 times. A later analysis grouped co-occurring TCRs with DBSCAN, adding TCRdist sequence similarity when clustering within HLA-allele-positive subsets. Repertoires with fewer than 30,000 or more than 120,000 public chains, plus five repertoires with anomalous nucleotide sharing, were excluded from co-occurrence clustering. What TCRdb holds here is the immuneACCESS table cut down to in-frame rearrangements. Part of the clones is not present; checked against another copy, under half of the missing clones reflect an unresolved V gene, and the others are unexplained. The DNA was the basis for D and trimming; V, J and clone size are from that table. This sample gives around 200,000 clones in total; over 60% of them show up just once. The leading ten clones occupy approximately 2.1% of the sample.

The investigation overall reported the following: In a later analysis, TCR association rates were found to vary across HLA loci, with the most associated TCRs seen for DRB1 alleles and the fewest for HLA-C alleles. Because counts were too low, 15 to 20 rarely observed V segments, including chromosome 9 orphons, were left out of the earlier analysis of 587 of the donors. Immune exposure information for the cohort was limited to CMV serostatus. Sequencing depth was assumed to be roughly uniform across donors in the presence/absence analyses, though that assumption may not hold. The classifier was reported to diagnose cytomegalovirus status with high specificity and sensitivity in both the original and validation cohorts. Because HLA typing was unavailable for some donors at each locus, only the typed subset was used in association tests. Some IMGT-functional V segments, including TRBV6-2 and TRBV6-3, could not be told apart with the 87-base-pair reads, so those segments were excluded. According to the authors, the approach could potentially be generalized to other disease states and immunological phenotypes. In an earlier analysis of roughly 500 of the donors, most TCR beta V segments appeared in productive rearrangements about 90% or about 30% of the time, broadly matching IMGT annotations. In this cohort, only TCR beta chains were sequenced, and detectable features were limited by the absence of alpha or paired-chain data. According to a later analysis, most CMV-associated TCR beta chains appeared to be HLA-restricted, and the HLA associations seemed to be driven largely by CMV exposure. A cluster of highly shared sequence variants was judged likely to be a technical artifact of the sequencing pipeline. Correlated functional status among segregating V segments might be attributable to linkage disequilibrium, but an unknown experimental factor could not be ruled out. Specific HLA alleles were associated with roughly 16,000 TCR beta sequences at a false discovery rate of 0.05 in a later analysis. A later analysis found that HLA-associated TCR beta chains were more clonally expanded and had lower generation probabilities than equally common non-associated chains. V-gene and J-gene trimming of TCR beta chains was associated with a missense DCLRE1C variant in a later genetic analysis, and the association was replicated in an independent cohort. In vitro tests confirmed that a few of the cytomegalovirus-associated TCR beta chains recognize cytomegalovirus antigens. According to a later analysis, parvovirus B19, influenza, CMV and Epstein-Barr virus appeared linked to several top co-occurrence clusters. A further reported finding was that TCR beta sequences accurately predicted the HLA-A and HLA-B alleles for most subjects in the first cohort. Most TCR sequences were observed very rarely across donors, whereas some public TCRs were present in many individuals. In a later genetic analysis, fewer N-insertions in productive TCRs were reported among donors in an Asian-associated ancestry cluster than the approximately 630-donor mean. In the study, about 150 TCR beta chains were listed as associated with cytomegalovirus. Assigning TCR associations to individual alleles was difficult when HLA alleles, especially DR and DQ, strongly co-occurred.

Trimming costs V 9 bases and J 5 bases, and their ends lie 17 bases apart. CDR1 and CDR2 are drawn from the germline V gene (reference sequence): LNHDA, SQIVND. Spanning cysteine to phenylalanine, the CDR3 consists of 14 amino acids. Only CDR3 DNA remains: 42 bases, in frame from the first base. Sequenced material: PBMCs. The TCR sequence derives from a woman between 50 and 59 years old in good health and CMV-seronegative. The rearrangement joined TRBV19 to TRBJ2-1; TRBD2 is a possible D gene, resting on 6 matching bases. The nucleotide sequence reads as follows: TGTGCCAGCAAACTAGCTCCGGCCGACAATGAGCAGTTCTTC. Translation gives CASKLAPADNEQFF.